This paragraph reports one T cell receptor beta chain. The antigen remains undetermined. Single viable CD3+CD4+CD8-CD45RO+ cells were sorted as the memory CD4+ T cells. After thawing, CD4+ T cells were positively selected. Germline V gene data show CDR1 as SQVTM and CDR2 as ANQGSEA. Trimming cost V 4 bases and J 6 bases; bases outside gene matches: 5. The CDR3 contains 13 residues. The data belong to a study of memory CD4+ T cells and cytomegalovirus serostatus. Findings and limits, study-wide: A US-trained random forest predicted CMV serostatus with median AUC around 0.9. The CMV-associated TCR signature appears largely within the CD4+ memory repertoire.

Profiled with immunoSEQ multiplex PCR; TCRdb holds only in-frame clones, not every one. This repertoire shows some 52,000 clones, about four fifths found once; its top ten account for 1.5% to 2.5%. Sequencing used memory CD4+ T cells from blood. The chain is built from TRBV29-1 and TRBJ2-1, with TRBD2 matching over 8 bases. The origin of this receptor is an adult in good health and CMV-seropositive. Here the CDR3 reads CSVAGGPVNEQFF. The CDR3 nucleotides read TGCAGCGTTGCGGGAGGGCCAGTCAATGAGCAGTTCTTC.